Presented here are 17 T cell receptor beta chains from one specimen sequenced in a study of CD8 T cells in ankylosing spondylitis (dated by TCRdb to the late 2010s). The library was obtained by 5' RACE. The instrument given in TCRdb is Illumina HiSeq 2500. TCRdb cleaned the public reads at Q25 with fastp, built clones with MiXCR and kept in-frame beta chains. Records with the same CDR3 protein are collapsed into one entry carrying the most frequent genes and DNA. Recorded for this sample are more than 250,000 distinct CDR3 sequences; roughly 8% of them occurred a single time. 13% to 15% of the sample goes to the ten largest clones. Overall study results and their limits: Blood from ankylosing spondylitis patients appeared to be characterized by a TCR beta motif composed of about eight highly homologous amino acid variants.

The antigens these receptors bind are not known. Sequenced input: blood, either unsorted or a sorted T cell fraction (not recorded which). The receptor set was obtained from a male donor with ankylosing spondylitis.

V usage is TRBV10-3 and J usage is TRBJ2-5, with 8 bases matching TRBD1. The CDR3 has 14 amino acids. Germline loops: CDR1 ENHRY, CDR2 SYGVKD. Trimming took 4 bases from V and 3 from J; bases not matched to a gene: 4. The CDR3 DNA reads TGTGCCATCAGTGCAGAGGACAGGGAAGAGACCCAGTACTTC. This sequence encodes CAISAEDREETQYF.

In this sample, this clonotype turned up a few times. The chain combines TRBV4-1 with TRBJ1-2; TRBD1 might be the D (5 bases). This CDR3 comprises 15 residues. The germline V and J ends were trimmed by 2 bases and 4 bases, with 14 bases remaining between them. Per germline, CDR1 MGHRA and CDR2 YSYEKL. The CDR3 nucleotides read TGCGCCAGCAGCCAATCACCCGGGACGGTCTATGGCTACACCTTC. Residues: CASSQSPGTVYGYTF.

The chain joins TRBV7-3 to TRBJ2-1; TRBD2 might be the D (5 bases). Germline CDR1 reads SGHTA; CDR2 reads FQGTGA. This CDR3 has 15 residues. Between the trimmed V and J ends, which lost 5 bases and 9 bases, there was a span of 20 bases. CDR3 in DNA: TGTGCCAGCAGCCCAATCAGGCTAGCTTCCGTTGAGCAGTTCTTC. Translated: CASSPIRLASVEQFF.

The rearrangement joins TRBV5-5 to TRBJ1-1, with D maybe TRBD1 (5 bases). V gave up 4 bases and J gave up 6 bases, with 16 bases separating them. There are 14 residues in the CDR3. Germline V gives CDR1 SGHKS, CDR2 YYEKEE (reference sequence). The CDR3 DNA reads TGTGCCAGCAGCCCCTTTATCGGGGCGCCTGAAGCTTTCTTT. Translated, it gives CASSPFIGAPEAFF.

This clonotype showed up just a few times. The chain is built from TRBV27 and TRBJ2-7, with a weak D call TRBD2 (5 bases). The CDR3 runs to 15 residues. The V gene lost 1 base and the J gene lost 0 bases, with 10 bases spanning the gap. Germline CDR1 is MNHEY and CDR2 is SMNVEV (reference sequence). CDR3 bases: TGTGCCAGCAGTTTATTTGAGGGAAGCTCCTACGAGCAGTACTTC. Protein sequence: CASSLFEGSSYEQYF.

A few counts support this clonotype. V gene TRBV7-2 combines with J gene TRBJ2-7; D possibly matches TRBD1 or TRBD2 (5 bases each). The V gene lost 3 bases and the J gene lost 9 bases, with 15 bases spanning the gap. This CDR3 has 13 residues. Per the germline V gene, CDR1 is SGHTA and CDR2 is FQGNSA. The CDR3 sequence is CASSFLGTSAQYF. For the CDR3, the DNA is TGTGCCAGCAGCTTTTTAGGGACCTCCGCGCAGTACTTC.

This clonotype was observed a few times. V and J are TRBV5-1 and TRBJ2-1; a weak D match, TRBD2 (6 bases). Germline CDR1 SGHRS, CDR2 YFSETQ. CDR3 size: 15 residues. Trimming took 0 bases from V and 1 from J, leaving 8 bases between them. CDR3 amino acids: CASSLDGGSYNEQFF. CDR3 bases: TGCGCCAGCAGCTTGGACGGGGGTTCCTACAATGAGCAGTTCTTC.

The chain combines TRBV5-1 with TRBJ2-7; D perhaps matches TRBD2 (6 bases). CDR1 and CDR2 (germline): SGHRS, YFSETQ. The CDR3 has 13 residues. The V end lost 6 bases, the J end lost 5 bases, and 15 bases lay between the germline ends. The CDR3 region is CASTWAGTHEQYF. DNA for the CDR3: TGCGCCAGCACTTGGGCGGGAACCCACGAGCAGTACTTC.

The V and J genes are TRBV9 and TRBJ2-1, with 8 bases fitting TRBD2. The CDR3 totals 17 residues. From germline, CDR1 is SGDLS and CDR2 YYNGEE. V lost 0 bases, J lost 1 base, and 6 bases stayed unmatched. DNA of the CDR3: TGTGCCAGCAGCGTAGCCAGCGGGAGAAGATCCTACAATGAGCAGTTCTTC. Its translation is CASSVASGRRSYNEQFF.

Ten or more counts support this clonotype. This chain connects TRBV7-9 to TRBJ1-6, with a possible D match to TRBD1 (6 bases). V was shortened by 7 bases and J by 8 bases, with 18 bases between the two germline ends. This CDR3 region has 15 residues. Germline CDR1 and CDR2: SEHNR and FQNEAQ (reference sequence). CDR3 in amino acids: CASTIGGGLDSPLHF. CDR3 bases: TGTGCCAGCACCATAGGGGGGGGGCTGGATTCACCCCTCCACTTT.

This clonotype occurred many times. The chain joins TRBV20-1 to TRBJ2-2; D remains unclear. This CDR3 has 14 amino acids. Trimming stripped 6 bases from V and 6 bases from J, with 17 bases between. CDR1 is DFQATT and CDR2 is SNEGSKA in the germline V gene (reference sequence). CDR3 bases: TGCAGTGCATCACCGATCCTTTCACCCGGGGAGCTGTTTTTT. Protein: CSASPILSPGELFF.

This sequence joins TRBV9 and TRBJ2-2; 9 bases match TRBD2. The trim removed 3 bases at V and 5 bases at J, leaving 5 bases unmatched. Germline CDR1 SGDLS, CDR2 YYNGEE. The CDR3 contains 15 residues. The CDR3 coding sequence is TGTGCCAGCAGCGAAGCTAGCGGGGCTACCGGGGAGCTGTTTTTT. Translated, it gives CASSEASGATGELFF.

The J gene is TRBJ2-2, the V gene TRBV7-3; 7 bases align to TRBD2. V lost 4 bases, J lost 8 bases, and 7 bases stayed unmatched. The CDR3 length is 14 residues. CDR1 and CDR2 from the germline V gene are SGHTA and FQGTGA. CDR3 bases: TGTGCCAGCAGCTCGACGGGACTAAGGGGGGAGCTGTTTTTT. Amino acids: CASSSTGLRGELFF.

The chain carries TRBV4-1 and TRBJ1-1; the D is unclear. CDR3 size: 17 residues. Germline CDR1 MGHRA, CDR2 YSYEKL. Trimming removed 1 base from V and 0 bases from J, with 15 bases in between. This CDR3 is CASSQAGYGIMNTEAFF. In nucleotides, the CDR3 is TGCGCCAGCAGCCAAGCTGGATACGGGATCATGAACACTGAAGCTTTCTTT.

In its sample, this clonotype was seen many times. The gene calls are TRBV10-3 and TRBJ2-5, with TRBD2 identical over 11 bases. This CDR3 is built from 15 residues. Unmatched junction bases numbered 6, after V lost 5 bases and J lost 4 bases. The germline gives CDR1 ENHRY, CDR2 SYGVKD. The CDR3 protein is CAISSTSGMSETQYF. For the CDR3, the DNA is TGTGCCATCAGTTCGACTAGCGGGATGTCAGAGACCCAGTACTTC.

The chain employs TRBV5-1 and TRBJ2-3; tentative D call: TRBD2 (6 bases). The ends were cut back, 3 bases at V and 5 bases at J, with 13 bases in the middle. Germline loops: CDR1 SGHRS, CDR2 YFSETQ. This CDR3 spans 14 amino acids. The CDR3 DNA sequence: TGCGCCAGCAGCTGGGAAGGAGGGGAAGATACGCAGTATTTT. This translates into CASSWEGGEDTQYF.

The V gene is TRBV28, the J gene TRBJ2-7; D gene ambiguous. V was clipped by 4 bases and J by 2 bases, with 6 bases between them. Germline V gene sequence: CDR1 MDHEN, CDR2 SYDVKM. The CDR3 contains 12 residues. The CDR3: CASSSSAYEQYF. Written as DNA, the CDR3 is TGTGCCAGCAGTTCTAGTGCCTACGAGCAGTACTTC. Drawing the rest from reference TRBV28 and TRBJ2-7, the complete variable domain is DVKVTQSSRYLVKRTGEKVFLECVQDMDHENMFWYRQDPGLGLRLIYFSYDVKMKEKGDIPEGYSVSREKKERFSLILESASTNQTSMYLCASSSSAYEQYFGPGTRLTVT.